The 5 T cell receptor beta chains given below trace back to one sample, sequenced in a study of regulatory T cells in long-lasting Graves disease (dated by TCRdb to the early 2020s). The meaning of the sample's time point label: newly diagnosed GD, antithyroid drugs for less than 3 months. For both TCR sequencing and RNA sequencing, RNA was extracted from PBMCs using TRIzol. Libraries were built with multiplex PCR. TCRdb names Illumina HiSeq 4000 as the instrument used. CDR3 regions were amplified by Arm-PCR with iRepertoire HTBI primers to construct TCR beta libraries. TCRdb passed the public sequencing reads through fastp at Q25 and MiXCR, retaining productive beta sequences. Each entry is one CDR3 protein sequence, shown with its most common DNA and genes. The table for this sample lists roughly 420,000 distinct CDR3 sequences; about 16% of them were counted only once. The ten biggest clones cover 23% of the sample.

This same sample was also part of a study on T cells in Graves' hyperthyroidism and ophthalmopathy.

The sequencing here drew on peripheral blood mononuclear cells (PBMCs), taken at new diagnosis, from a patient treated with antithyroid drugs. These receptors all stem from a woman aged 18-30 years with Graves disease. Donor details come from another sample of the same person, matched by shared clones.

This clonotype was detected many times. The V and J genes are TRBV3-1 and TRBJ1-2, with D hard to call. With 3 bases removed from V and 6 bases from J, the gap between germline ends came to 8 bases. Germline V CDR1 and CDR2: LGHDT, YNNKEL (reference sequence). The CDR3 consists of 12 residues. The CDR3 nucleotides are TGTGCCAGCAGCCAGGCAGTCAATGGCTACACCTTC. Translating it yields CASSQAVNGYTF. The entire variable domain, with the rest obtained from reference TRBV3-1 and TRBJ1-2, is as follows: DTAVSQTPKYLVTQMGNDKSIKCEQNLGHDTMYWYKQDSKKFLKIMFSYNNKELIINETVPNRFSPKSPDKAHLNLHINSLELGDSAVYFCASSQAVNGYTFGSGTRLTVV.

The chain joins TRBV20-1 to TRBJ2-1; the D call may be TRBD1 or TRBD2 (5 bases each). This CDR3 comprises 15 residues. Germline CDR1 is DFQATT and CDR2 is SNEGSKA (reference sequence). The V end was cut by 5 bases, the J end by 0 bases, with 14 bases between. In DNA, the CDR3 is TGCAGTGCTCGTTGGGGGAGAAGCTCCTACAATGAGCAGTTCTTC. Translation gives CSARWGRSSYNEQFF.

This clonotype has a count of ten or more. The CDR3 bases are TGCAGCGTTGACGCCCGCGGGCAAGGGAACACTGAAGCTTTCTTT. This codes for CSVDARGQGNTEAFF. The chain uses TRBV29-1 and TRBJ1-1; D not certain. The CDR3 totals 15 residues. V was cut by 3 bases and J by 1 base, with 15 bases left in between. Germline-derived CDR1 and CDR2 are SQVTM and ANQGSEA.

This clonotype was counted many times. V and J are TRBV27 and TRBJ1-2; no clear D gene. V was shortened by 3 bases and J by 1 base, with 6 bases between the two germline ends. From germline, CDR1 is MNHEY and CDR2 SMNVEV (reference sequence). CDR3 length: 13 residues. The CDR3 loop reads CASSFKVNYGYTF. CDR3 DNA sequence: TGTGCCAGCAGTTTCAAGGTTAACTATGGCTACACCTTC.

A few counts support this clonotype. This rearrangement joins TRBV18 to TRBJ2-6; D call uncertain. This CDR3 is built from 14 residues. V dropped 8 bases and J dropped 0 bases, with 8 bases sitting between them. In germline, CDR1 is KGHSH, CDR2 LQKENI. The CDR3 is CASTVGSGANVLTF. The DNA of the CDR3 is TGTGCCAGCACCGTGGGCTCTGGGGCCAACGTCCTGACTTTC.